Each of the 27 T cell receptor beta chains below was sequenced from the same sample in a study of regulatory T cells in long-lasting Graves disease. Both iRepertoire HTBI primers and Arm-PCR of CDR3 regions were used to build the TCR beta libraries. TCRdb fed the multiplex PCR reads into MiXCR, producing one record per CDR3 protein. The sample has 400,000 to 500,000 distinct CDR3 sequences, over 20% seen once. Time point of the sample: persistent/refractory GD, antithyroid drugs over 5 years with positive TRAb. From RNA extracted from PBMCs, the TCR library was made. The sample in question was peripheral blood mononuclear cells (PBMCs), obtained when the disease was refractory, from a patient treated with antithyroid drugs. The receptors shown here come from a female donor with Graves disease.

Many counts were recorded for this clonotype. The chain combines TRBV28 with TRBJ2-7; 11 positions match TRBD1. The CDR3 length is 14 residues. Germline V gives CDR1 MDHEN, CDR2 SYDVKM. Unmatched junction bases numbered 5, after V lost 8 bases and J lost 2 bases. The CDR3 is CASLGTGGAYEQYF. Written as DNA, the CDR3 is TGTGCCAGCCTCGGGACAGGGGGGGCCTACGAGCAGTACTTC.

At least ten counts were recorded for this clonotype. CDR3 nucleotide sequence: TGCAGCGTTTATGTGGGGACTAGCTCCTACGAGCAGTACTTC. It specifies CSVYVGTSSYEQYF. This chain uses TRBV29-1 with TRBJ2-5, with 8 bases matching TRBD2. The DNA end is more similar to TRBJ2-7, so the J call may be wrong. Germline assignment: CDR1 SQVTM and CDR2 ANQGSEA. The CDR3 consists of 14 residues.

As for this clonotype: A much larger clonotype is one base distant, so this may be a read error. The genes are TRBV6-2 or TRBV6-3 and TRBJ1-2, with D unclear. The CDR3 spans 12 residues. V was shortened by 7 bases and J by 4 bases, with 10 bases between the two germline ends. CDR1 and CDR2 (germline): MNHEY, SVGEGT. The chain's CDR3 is CASTGVFYGYTF. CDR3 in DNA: TGTGCCAGCACCGGGGTCTTCTATGGCTACACCTTC.

The CDR3 coding sequence is TGCAGTGCGGAGAGGAGGAGGGCCCGGAACACTGAAGCTTTCTTT. It encodes CSAERRRARNTEAFF. The J gene is TRBJ1-1, the V gene TRBV20-1; D ambiguous. With 6 bases removed from V and 1 base from J, the gap between germline ends came to 18 bases. The CDR3 extends over 15 amino acids. CDR1 is DFQATT, CDR2 SNEGSKA, per germline (reference sequence).

CDR3 sequence: CASSLGVGGNQPQHF. The DNA of the CDR3 is TGTGCCAGCAGCTTAGGGGTCGGGGGCAATCAGCCCCAGCATTTT. The gene calls are TRBV11-2 and TRBJ1-5; D unclear. Germline V gene lookup returns CDR1 SGHAT and CDR2 FQNNGV. Trimming removed 1 base from V and 2 bases from J, with 9 bases in between. The CDR3 consists of 15 residues.

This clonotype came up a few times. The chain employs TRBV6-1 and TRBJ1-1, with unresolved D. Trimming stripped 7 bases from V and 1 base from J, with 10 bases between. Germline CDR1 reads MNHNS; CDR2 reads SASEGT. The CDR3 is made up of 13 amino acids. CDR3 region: CASIKARNTEAFF. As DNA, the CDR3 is TGTGCCAGCATCAAAGCGAGGAACACTGAAGCTTTCTTT.

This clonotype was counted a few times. The CDR3 nucleotides are TGTGCCAGCAGTTTCGGGGGGTTGGGATCCGGAAACACCATATATTTT. It codes for CASSFGGLGSGNTIYF. The rearrangement joins TRBV28 to TRBJ1-3; the D gene is possibly TRBD1 (5 bases). CDR1 is MDHEN, CDR2 SYDVKM, per germline. The germline V and J ends were trimmed by 3 bases and 4 bases, with 16 bases remaining between them. The CDR3 is made up of 16 amino acids.

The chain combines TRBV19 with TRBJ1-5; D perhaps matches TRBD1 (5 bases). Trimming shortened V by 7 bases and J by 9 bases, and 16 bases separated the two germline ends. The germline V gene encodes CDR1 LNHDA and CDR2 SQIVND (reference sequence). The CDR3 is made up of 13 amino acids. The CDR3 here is CASTPPGTAPQHF. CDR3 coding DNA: TGTGCCAGTACCCCCCCAGGGACGGCGCCCCAGCATTTT. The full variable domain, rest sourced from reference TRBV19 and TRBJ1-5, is DGGITQSPKYLFRKEGQNVTLSCEQNLNHDAMYWYRQDPGQGLRLIYYSQIVNDFQKGDIAEGYSVSREKKESFPLTVTSAQKNPTAFYLCASTPPGTAPQHFGDGTRLSIL.

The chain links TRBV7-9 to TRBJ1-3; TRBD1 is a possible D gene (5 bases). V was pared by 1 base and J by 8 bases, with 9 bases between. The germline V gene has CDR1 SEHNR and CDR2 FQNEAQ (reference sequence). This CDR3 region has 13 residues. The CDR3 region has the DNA TGTGCCAGCAGCTTAGGATCGGGGCACACCATATATTTT. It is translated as CASSLGSGHTIYF.

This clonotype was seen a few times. Here the CDR3 DNA reads TGTGCCAGCAGCTTAAATGGGGAAAAACTGTTTTTT. Its protein product is CASSLNGEKLFF. The chain is built from TRBV7-6 and TRBJ1-4, with D unclear. V lost 2 bases, J lost 8 bases, and 6 bases lay in between. The CDR3 contains 12 residues. In germline, CDR1 is SGHVS, CDR2 FNYEAQ.

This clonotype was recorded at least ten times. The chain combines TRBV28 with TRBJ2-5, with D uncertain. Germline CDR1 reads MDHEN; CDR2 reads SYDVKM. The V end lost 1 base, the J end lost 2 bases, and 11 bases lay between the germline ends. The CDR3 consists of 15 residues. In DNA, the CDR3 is TGTGCCAGCAGTTTATATCAGCCCTCGCAAGAGACCCAGTACTTC. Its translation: CASSLYQPSQETQYF.

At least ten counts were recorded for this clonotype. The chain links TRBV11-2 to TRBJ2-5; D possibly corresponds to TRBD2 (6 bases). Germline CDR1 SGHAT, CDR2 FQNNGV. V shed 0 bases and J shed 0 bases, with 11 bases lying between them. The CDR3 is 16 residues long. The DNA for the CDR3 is TGTGCCAGCAGCTTAGACGGGGGTGGGTACCAAGAGACCCAGTACTTC. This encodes CASSLDGGGYQETQYF.

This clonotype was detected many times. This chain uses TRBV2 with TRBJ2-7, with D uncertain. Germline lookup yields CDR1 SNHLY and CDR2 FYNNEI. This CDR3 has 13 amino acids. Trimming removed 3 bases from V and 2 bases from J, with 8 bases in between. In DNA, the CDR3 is TGTGCCAGCAGTGAGGTGGCAGCCTACGAGCAGTACTTC. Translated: CASSEVAAYEQYF. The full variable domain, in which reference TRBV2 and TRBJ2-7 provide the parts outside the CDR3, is EPEVTQTPSHQVTQMGQEVILRCVPISNHLYFYWYRQILGQKVEFLVSFYNNEISEKSEIFDDQFSVERPDGSNFTLKIRSTKLEDSAMYFCASSEVAAYEQYFGPGTRLTVT.

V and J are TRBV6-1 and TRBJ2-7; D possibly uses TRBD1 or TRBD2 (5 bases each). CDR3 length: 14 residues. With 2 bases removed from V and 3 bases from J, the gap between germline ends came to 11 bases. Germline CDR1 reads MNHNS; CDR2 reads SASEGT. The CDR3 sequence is CASSERGDHYEQYF. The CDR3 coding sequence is TGTGCCAGCAGTGAAAGAGGGGACCACTACGAGCAGTACTTC.

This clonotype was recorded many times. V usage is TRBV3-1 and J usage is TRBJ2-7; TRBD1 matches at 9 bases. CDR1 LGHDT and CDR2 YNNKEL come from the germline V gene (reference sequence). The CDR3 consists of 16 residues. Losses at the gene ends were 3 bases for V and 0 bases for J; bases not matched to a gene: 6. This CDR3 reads CASSQWGTGSSYEQYF. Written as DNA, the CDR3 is TGTGCCAGCAGCCAGTGGGGGACAGGGAGCTCCTACGAGCAGTACTTC.

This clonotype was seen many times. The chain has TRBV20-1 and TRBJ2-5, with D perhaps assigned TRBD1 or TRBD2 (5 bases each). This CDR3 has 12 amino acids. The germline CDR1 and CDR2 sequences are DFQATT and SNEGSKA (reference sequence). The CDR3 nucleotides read TGCACCGCCTGGGGGAGTTCAGAGACCCAGTACTTC. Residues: CTAWGSSETQYF.

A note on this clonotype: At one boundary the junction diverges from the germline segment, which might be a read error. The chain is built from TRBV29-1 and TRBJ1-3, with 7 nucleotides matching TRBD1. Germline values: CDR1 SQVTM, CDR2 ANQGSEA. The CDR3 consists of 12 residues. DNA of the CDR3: TGCAGCGCCGGACAGGCTGGAAGCACCATATATTTT. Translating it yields CSAGQAGSTIYF.

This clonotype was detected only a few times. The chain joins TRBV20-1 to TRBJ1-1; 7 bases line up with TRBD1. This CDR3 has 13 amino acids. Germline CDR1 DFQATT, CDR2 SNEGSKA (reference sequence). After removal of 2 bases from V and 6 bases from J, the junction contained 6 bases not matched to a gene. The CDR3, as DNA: TGCAGTGCTAGAACAGGGGAGTTCGCTGAAGCTTTCTTT. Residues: CSARTGEFAEAFF.

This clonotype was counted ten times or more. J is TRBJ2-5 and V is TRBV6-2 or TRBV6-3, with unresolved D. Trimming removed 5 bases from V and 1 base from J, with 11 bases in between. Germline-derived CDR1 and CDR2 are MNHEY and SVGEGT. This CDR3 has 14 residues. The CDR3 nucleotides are TGTGCCAGCAGTGTAGTTGATAGCCAAGAGACCCAGTACTTC. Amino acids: CASSVVDSQETQYF.

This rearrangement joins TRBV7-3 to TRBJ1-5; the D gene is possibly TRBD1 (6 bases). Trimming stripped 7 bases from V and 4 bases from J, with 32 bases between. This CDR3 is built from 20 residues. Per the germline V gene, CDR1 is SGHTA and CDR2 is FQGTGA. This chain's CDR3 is CASTDTPEQGSIRENQPQHF. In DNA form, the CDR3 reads TGTGCCAGCACCGATACTCCCGAACAGGGTTCCATAAGAGAAAATCAGCCCCAGCATTTT.

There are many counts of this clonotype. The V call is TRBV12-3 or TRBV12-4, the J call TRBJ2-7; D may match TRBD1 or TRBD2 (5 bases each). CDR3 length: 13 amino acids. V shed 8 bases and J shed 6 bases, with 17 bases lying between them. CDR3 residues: CASLSGTIGEQYF. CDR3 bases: TGTGCCAGCCTTTCAGGGACCATCGGCGAGCAGTACTTC.

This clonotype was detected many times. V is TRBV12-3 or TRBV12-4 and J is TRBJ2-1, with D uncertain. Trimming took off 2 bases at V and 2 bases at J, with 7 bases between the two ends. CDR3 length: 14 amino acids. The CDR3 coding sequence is TGTGCCAGCAGTTTACAGATAGCCTACAATGAGCAGTTCTTC. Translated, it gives CASSLQIAYNEQFF.

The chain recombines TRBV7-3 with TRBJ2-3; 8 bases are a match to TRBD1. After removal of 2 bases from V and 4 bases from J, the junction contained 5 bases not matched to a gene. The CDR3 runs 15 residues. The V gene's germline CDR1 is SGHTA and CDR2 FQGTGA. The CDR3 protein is CASSLAGQGSDTQYF. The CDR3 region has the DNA TGTGCCAGCAGCTTAGCCGGACAGGGCTCAGATACGCAGTATTTT.

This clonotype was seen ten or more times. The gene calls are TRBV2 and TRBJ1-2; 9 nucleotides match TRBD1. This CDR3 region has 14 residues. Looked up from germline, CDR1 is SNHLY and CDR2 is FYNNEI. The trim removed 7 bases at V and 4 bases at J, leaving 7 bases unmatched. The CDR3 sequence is CASTPGTGPYGYTF. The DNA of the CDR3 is TGTGCCAGCACCCCCGGGACAGGGCCCTATGGCTACACCTTC. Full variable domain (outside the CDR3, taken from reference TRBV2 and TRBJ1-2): EPEVTQTPSHQVTQMGQEVILRCVPISNHLYFYWYRQILGQKVEFLVSFYNNEISEKSEIFDDQFSVERPDGSNFTLKIRSTKLEDSAMYFCASTPGTGPYGYTFGSGTRLTVV.

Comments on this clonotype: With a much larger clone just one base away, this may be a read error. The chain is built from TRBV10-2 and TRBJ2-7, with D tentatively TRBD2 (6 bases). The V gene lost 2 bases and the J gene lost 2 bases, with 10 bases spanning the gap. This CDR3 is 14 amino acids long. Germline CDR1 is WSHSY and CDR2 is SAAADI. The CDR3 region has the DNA TGCGCCAGCAGTGAGCAGCGGGCTGCCTACGAGCAGTACTTC. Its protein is CASSEQRAAYEQYF.

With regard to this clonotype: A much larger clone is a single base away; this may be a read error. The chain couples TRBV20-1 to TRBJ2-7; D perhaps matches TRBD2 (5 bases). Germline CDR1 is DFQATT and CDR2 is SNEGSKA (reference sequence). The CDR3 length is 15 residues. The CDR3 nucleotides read TGCAGTGCCGAACCAGGCCTCGGGGTCTCCTACGTGCAGTACTTC. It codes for CSAEPGLGVSYVQYF.

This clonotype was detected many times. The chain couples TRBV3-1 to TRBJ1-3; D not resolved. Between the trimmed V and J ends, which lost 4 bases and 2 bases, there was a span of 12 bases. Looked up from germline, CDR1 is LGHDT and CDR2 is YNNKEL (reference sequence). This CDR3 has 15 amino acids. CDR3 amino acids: CASSPDLLPGNTIYF. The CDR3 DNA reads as TGTGCCAGCAGCCCTGATTTGCTCCCTGGAAACACCATATATTTT.